The clone carrying this TCR beta chain was recorded a few times. The data stem from a study of cytomegalovirus exposure and HLA in healthy donors. PCR amplification relied on 60 Vbeta primers (plus 13 Jbeta primers). As processed by the authors: Unique TCR beta chains totaled some 80 million in a later count, with roughly 11 million of them shared. The table came from immunoSEQ multiplex PCR; TCRdb's copy has only in-frame clones and leaves some out. The DNA gave D and trimming, while V, J and clone size come from that table. The sample gives about 120,000 clones, roughly three quarters of which show up once; around 4.4% is in the top ten. Sequenced: PBMCs. This TCR derives from a young man in good health and CMV-seropositive.

Written as DNA, the CDR3 is TGCGCCAGCAGCCAAGATGGGGGGGCAGGGCTGGGAACTAATGAAAAACTGTTTTTT. It is translated as CASSQDGGAGLGTNEKLFF. The chain uses TRBV4-3 and TRBJ1-4; D is perhaps TRBD1 (6 bases). Trimming removed 0 bases from V and 1 base from J, with 18 bases in between. This CDR3 comprises 19 residues. From germline, CDR1 is LGHNA and CDR2 YSLEER.